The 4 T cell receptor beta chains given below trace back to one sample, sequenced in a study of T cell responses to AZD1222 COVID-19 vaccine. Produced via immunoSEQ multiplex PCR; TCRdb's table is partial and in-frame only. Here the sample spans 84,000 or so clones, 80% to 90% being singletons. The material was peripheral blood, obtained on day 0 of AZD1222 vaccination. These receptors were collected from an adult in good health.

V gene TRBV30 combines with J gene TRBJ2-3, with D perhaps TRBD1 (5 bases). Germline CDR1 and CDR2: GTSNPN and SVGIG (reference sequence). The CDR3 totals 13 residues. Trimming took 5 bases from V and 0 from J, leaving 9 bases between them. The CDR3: CAWEGVSTDTQYF. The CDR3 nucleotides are TGTGCCTGGGAAGGGGTAAGCACAGATACGCAGTATTTT. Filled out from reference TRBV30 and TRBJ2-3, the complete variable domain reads SQTIHQWPATLVQPVGSPLSLECTVEGTSNPNLYWYRQAAGRGLQLLFYSVGIGQISSEVPQNLSASRPQDRQFILSSKKLLLSDSGFYLCAWEGVSTDTQYFGPGTRLTVL.

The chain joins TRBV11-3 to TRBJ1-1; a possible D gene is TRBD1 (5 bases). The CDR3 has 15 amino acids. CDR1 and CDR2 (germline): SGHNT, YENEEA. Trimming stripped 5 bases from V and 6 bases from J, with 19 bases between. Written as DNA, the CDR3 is TGTGCCAGCAGCCCCCGAGACAGCGGGCCGGCTGAAGCTTTCTTT. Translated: CASSPRDSGPAEAFF.

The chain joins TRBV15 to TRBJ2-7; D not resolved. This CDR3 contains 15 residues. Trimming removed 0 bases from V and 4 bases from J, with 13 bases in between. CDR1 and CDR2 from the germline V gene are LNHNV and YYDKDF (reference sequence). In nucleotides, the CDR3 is TGTGCCACCAGCAGAGATAATACAGCTCGATACGAGCAGTACTTC. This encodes CATSRDNTARYEQYF.

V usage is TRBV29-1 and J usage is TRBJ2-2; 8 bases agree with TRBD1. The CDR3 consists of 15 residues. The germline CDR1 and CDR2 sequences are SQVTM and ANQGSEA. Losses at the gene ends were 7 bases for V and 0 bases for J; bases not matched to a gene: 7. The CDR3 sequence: CSAKGQETNTGELFF. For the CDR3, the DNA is TGCAGCGCTAAGGGACAGGAGACGAACACCGGGGAGCTGTTTTTT.